The following is a T cell receptor beta chain sequence with its context. Antigen unknown. This entry comes from a study of T cell responses to AZD1222 COVID-19 vaccine. General study results and limits: Repertoires were obtained solely post-peak T cell response. Mostly white British, mostly female donors; authors suggested clonal diversity may be underestimated. The study found vaccine-associated CD4 TCRs spanning spike, dominant at 160-218 and 743-854.

Only in-frame clones appear in the TCRdb table, and some are missing; sequencing was by immunoSEQ multiplex PCR. The repertoire holds about 140,000 clones, with approximately 84% as singletons. The V and J ends lost 5 bases and 4 bases, in that order; junction bases with no gene match: 10. CDR1 and CDR2 (germline): LNHDA, SQIVND (reference sequence). The CDR3 consists of 16 residues. The receptor was derived from an adult in good health. The material sequenced was peripheral blood, taken on day 0 of AZD1222 vaccination. The rearrangement joins TRBV19 to TRBJ1-1; 10 nucleotides line up with TRBD1. The chain's CDR3 is CASSRRDRGKGTEAFF. CDR3 in DNA: TGTGCCAGTAGTCGAAGGGACAGGGGAAAAGGCACTGAAGCTTTCTTT. Full variable domain (rest looked up from reference TRBV19 and TRBJ1-1): DGGITQSPKYLFRKEGQNVTLSCEQNLNHDAMYWYRQDPGQGLRLIYYSQIVNDFQKGDIAEGYSVSREKKESFPLTVTSAQKNPTAFYLCASSRRDRGKGTEAFFGQGTRLTVV.